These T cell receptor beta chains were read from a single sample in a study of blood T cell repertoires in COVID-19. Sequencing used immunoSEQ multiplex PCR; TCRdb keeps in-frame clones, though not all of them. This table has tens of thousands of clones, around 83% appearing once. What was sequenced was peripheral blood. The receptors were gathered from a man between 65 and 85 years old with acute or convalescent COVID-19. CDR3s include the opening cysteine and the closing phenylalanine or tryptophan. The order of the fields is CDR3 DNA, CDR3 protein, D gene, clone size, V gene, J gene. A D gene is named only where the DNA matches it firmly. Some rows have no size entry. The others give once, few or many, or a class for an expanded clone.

CDR3nt: TGTGCCTGGAGTGTATACCCTCGACTAGCGGGAAATCCCCTAGGGGGGAATGAGCAGTTCTTC
CDR3aa: CAWSVYPRLAGNPLGGNEQFF
d_gene: TRBD2
abundance: NA
v_gene: TRBV30
j_gene: TRBJ2-1

CDR3nt: TGTGCCAGCAGCTTAGGTGGGGGGGTCGGCTACACCTTC
CDR3aa: CASSLGGGVGYTF
d_gene: NA
abundance: NA
v_gene: TRBV7-6
j_gene: TRBJ1-2

CDR3nt: TGCGCCAGCAGCCTGCAGGGCAACACCGGGGAGCTGTTTTTT
CDR3aa: CASSLQGNTGELFF
d_gene: NA
abundance: NA
v_gene: TRBV10-1
j_gene: TRBJ2-2

CDR3nt: TGTGCCAGCTCACCAGGGCAGGGCCATAATTCACCCCTCCACTTT
CDR3aa: CASSPGQGHNSPLHF
d_gene: NA
abundance: NA
v_gene: TRBV18
j_gene: TRBJ1-6

CDR3nt: TGTGCCAGCAGCTGGCTAGGGGGCTCCTACAATGAGCAGTTCTTC
CDR3aa: CASSWLGGSYNEQFF
d_gene: NA
abundance: NA
v_gene: TRBV7-3
j_gene: TRBJ2-1

CDR3nt: TGTGCCAGCTCGCTCGGGATCCGGGGGAGCCAGCCCCAGCATTTT
CDR3aa: CASSLGIRGSQPQHF
d_gene: NA
abundance: many
v_gene: TRBV18
j_gene: TRBJ1-5

CDR3nt: TGTGCCAGCACCCCACAGGGGAACACTGAAGCTTTCTTT
CDR3aa: CASTPQGNTEAFF
d_gene: NA
abundance: few
v_gene: TRBV12-3/TRBV12-4
j_gene: TRBJ1-1

CDR3nt: TGTGCCAGCAGCTCGATTGACGGGAATCAGCCCCAGCATTTT
CDR3aa: CASSSIDGNQPQHF
d_gene: NA
abundance: NA
v_gene: TRBV7-9
j_gene: TRBJ1-5

CDR3nt: TGTGCCAGCAGCTCCCCCAGAAGGGACTACCCCAGATCAGATACGCAGTATTTT
CDR3aa: CASSSPRRDYPRSDTQYF
d_gene: TRBD2
abundance: NA
v_gene: TRBV3-1/TRBV3-2
j_gene: TRBJ2-3

CDR3nt: TGTGCCAGCAGCGACAGGGGACGAGAGACCCAGTACTTC
CDR3aa: CASSDRGRETQYF
d_gene: TRBD1
abundance: NA
v_gene: TRBV9
j_gene: TRBJ2-5

CDR3nt: TGTGCCAGCAGTGGGACAGGGGCAGAGACCCAGTACTTC
CDR3aa: CASSGTGAETQYF
d_gene: TRBD1
abundance: once
v_gene: TRBV12-3/TRBV12-4
j_gene: TRBJ2-5

CDR3nt: TGTGCCAGCAGCCGTACAGGGGGCACAGATACGCAGTATTTT
CDR3aa: CASSRTGGTDTQYF
d_gene: TRBD1
abundance: NA
v_gene: TRBV28
j_gene: TRBJ2-3

CDR3nt: TGCGCCAGCAGCTTGGAAGGGGTTAGTGGAGAGACCCAGTACTTC
CDR3aa: CASSLEGVSGETQYF
d_gene: NA
abundance: NA
v_gene: TRBV5-1
j_gene: TRBJ2-5

CDR3nt: TGTGCCAGCTCACTAGCGGAGTACGAGCAGTACTTC
CDR3aa: CASSLAEYEQYF
d_gene: TRBD2
abundance: NA
v_gene: TRBV6-5
j_gene: TRBJ2-7

CDR3nt: TGCGCCAGCAGCCAAGGAGGAGGCCCCCTCTACGAGCAGTACTTC
CDR3aa: CASSQGGGPLYEQYF
d_gene: NA
abundance: NA
v_gene: TRBV4-3
j_gene: TRBJ2-7

CDR3nt: TGTGCCAGCAGCTTAGTCGGGGGTGGTTCAGATACGCAGTATTTT
CDR3aa: CASSLVGGGSDTQYF
d_gene: NA
abundance: NA
v_gene: TRBV11-2
j_gene: TRBJ2-3